The present T cell receptor (beta chain) was sequenced within a study of blood T cell repertoires in COVID-19. At the level of the study: PBMCs, B-cell-depleted T cells, or T cells were the source of the cDNA or gDNA that made up the material.

In the original analysis: Reference gene primer amplification gave estimated nucleated cell counts. Assay: immunoSEQ multiplex PCR; the TCRdb copy retains only in-frame clones and omits some. V and J calls plus clone size are reproduced from that table; the DNA served to infer D and trimming. This table has about 77,000 clones, less than 85% appearing once. The CDR3 covers 11 residues. CDR1 is LNHDA and CDR2 is SQIVND in the germline V gene (reference sequence). Trimming removed 6 bases from V and 10 bases from J; junction bases left unmatched: 3. What was sequenced was peripheral blood. This TCR derives from a woman aged 70-85 years with acute or convalescent COVID-19. The chain links TRBV19 to TRBJ2-1, with 7 bases lining up with TRBD2. The DNA for the CDR3 is TGTGCCAGTAGAAGGGGAGGGGAGCAGTTCTTC. It encodes CASRRGGEQFF.